This T cell receptor beta chain was profiled in a study of breast tumors, draining lymph nodes, adjacent tissues. Study-wide results and caveats: That most tumor T cells come from lymph nodes remained unproven. Tumor repertoires ranked between lymph nodes and nontumor tissue in diversity, with V and J gene preferences. The data were judged consistent with most tumor T cells coming from lymph node and expanding in tumor. Compared with basal-like, luminal-like tumors shared significantly more repertoire with nontumor tissue.

Axillary draining lymph nodes of breast cancer patients supplied the node samples. Germline CDR1 SGHRS, CDR2 YFSETQ. The CDR3 length is 14 residues. V lost 4 bases to trimming and J lost 5 bases, with 15 bases between them. Comment on this clonotype: Its specificity is not known.

TCRdb used MiXCR to reprocess the multiplex PCR reads, holding one entry per CDR3 protein. Among about 170,000 distinct CDR3 sequences listed, 30% to 35% were seen once. Input material: axillary lymph node tissue. This TCR derives from a female donor with breast cancer. Some clones in this sample may be carry-over from other donors' samples. The chain couples TRBV5-1 to TRBJ2-5, with a possible D match to TRBD1 (6 bases). The CDR3 nucleotides read TGCGCCAGCAGCCTTGTAGGGGGTCGGGAGACCCAGTACTTC. Encoded protein: CASSLVGGRETQYF.